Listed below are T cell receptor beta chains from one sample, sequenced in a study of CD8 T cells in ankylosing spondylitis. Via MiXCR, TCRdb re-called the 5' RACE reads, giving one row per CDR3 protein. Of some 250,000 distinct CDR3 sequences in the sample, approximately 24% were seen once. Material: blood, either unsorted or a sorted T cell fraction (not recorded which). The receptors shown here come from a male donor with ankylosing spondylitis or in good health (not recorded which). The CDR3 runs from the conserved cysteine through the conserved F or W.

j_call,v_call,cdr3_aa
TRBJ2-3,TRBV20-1,CSARDPGGPDTQYF
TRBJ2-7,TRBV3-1,CASSSPRFRGDTYEQYF
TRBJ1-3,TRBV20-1,CSARDQSRPGNTIYF
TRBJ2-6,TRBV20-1,CSARDSGANVLTF
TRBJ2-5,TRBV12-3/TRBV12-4,CASSLGERDRETQYF
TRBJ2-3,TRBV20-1,CSASRDTQYF
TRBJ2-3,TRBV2,CASSQIGTGGTQYF
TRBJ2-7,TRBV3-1,CASRDSGASYEQYF
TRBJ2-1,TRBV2,CAGSPEQGNEQFF
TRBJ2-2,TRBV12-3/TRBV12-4,CASTKFGQGIGELFF
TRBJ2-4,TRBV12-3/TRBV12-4,CASRRPTSGGPGNIQYF
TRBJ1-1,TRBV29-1,CSVETQGRETEAFF
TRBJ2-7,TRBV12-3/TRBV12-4,CASSYQLGPSYEQYF
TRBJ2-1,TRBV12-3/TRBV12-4,CASNLPRTGHNEQFF
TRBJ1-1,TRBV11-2,CASSLAGGDNAFF
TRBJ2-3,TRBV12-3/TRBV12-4,CASRPVLSTDTQYF
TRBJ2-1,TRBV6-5,CASSYSQDNEQFF
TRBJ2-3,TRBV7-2,CASSLSLGTDTQYF
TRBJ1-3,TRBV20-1,CSARGGSNSGNTIYF
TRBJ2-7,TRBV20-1,CSARIAGLYEQYF
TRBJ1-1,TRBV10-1,CASSEMPGGGEAFF
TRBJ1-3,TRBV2,CASSELKISGNTIYF
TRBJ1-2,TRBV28,CASIAAQGRGGYTF
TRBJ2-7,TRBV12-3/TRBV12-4,CASSRDRGPLYEQYF
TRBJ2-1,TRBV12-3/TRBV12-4,CASSTTDRGNEQFF
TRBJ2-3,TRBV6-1,CASSQDGGAHTGDTQYF
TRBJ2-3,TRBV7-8,CASRQAKVNTQYF
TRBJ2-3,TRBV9,CASSVDNTDTQYF
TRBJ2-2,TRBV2,CASSDRGTNTGELFF
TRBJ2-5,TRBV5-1,CASSLAWGYDTQYF
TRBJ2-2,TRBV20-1,CSARRTGTGELFF
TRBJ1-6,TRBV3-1,CASSRYYNSPLHF
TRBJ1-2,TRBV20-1,CSASDSYGYTF
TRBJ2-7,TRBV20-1,CSARARGGAFYEQYF
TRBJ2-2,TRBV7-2,CASSLAAGYTGELFF
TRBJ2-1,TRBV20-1,CSASPGPGSDEQFF
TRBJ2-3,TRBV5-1,CASSLGETDTQYF
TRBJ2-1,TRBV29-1,CSVLASSNEQFF
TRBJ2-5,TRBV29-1,CSVGRGQRKETQYF
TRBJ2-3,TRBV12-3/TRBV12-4,CASSYRGSQYF
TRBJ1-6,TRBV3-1,CASSQGTGGNSPLHF
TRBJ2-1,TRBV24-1,CATSDPSTSGGRSSYNEQFF
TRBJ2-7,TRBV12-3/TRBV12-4,CASSHRDRRTYEQYF
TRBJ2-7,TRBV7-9,CASSPQIHEQYF
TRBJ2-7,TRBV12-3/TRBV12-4,CASSDLGTYEQYF
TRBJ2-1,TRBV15,CATSPYRGRQFF
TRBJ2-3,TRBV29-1,CSVERLAVADTQYF
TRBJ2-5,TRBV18,CASSLLLPGLQETQYF
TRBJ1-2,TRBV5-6,CASSSVIPRNYGYTF
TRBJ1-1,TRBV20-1,CSARTEAGNTEAFF
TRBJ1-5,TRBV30,CAWSGLFNQPQHF
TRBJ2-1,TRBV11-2,CASSFGNRILAGDRVQFF
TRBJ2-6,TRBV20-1,CSARLDYRDGANVLTF
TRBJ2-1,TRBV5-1,CASSPGTSGGANEQFF
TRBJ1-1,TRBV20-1,CSGLSGTENTEAFF
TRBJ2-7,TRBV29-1,CSVGGTYEQYF
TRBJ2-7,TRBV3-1,CASSQDLGSYEQYF
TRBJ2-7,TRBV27,CARKGTWDYEQYF
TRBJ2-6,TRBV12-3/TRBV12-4,CASSLSRGSGANVLTF
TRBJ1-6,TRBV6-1,CASRPVGVHRSPLHF